This entry describes one T cell receptor (beta chain). As yet, its antigen is unknown. Germline CDR1 is MNHEY and CDR2 is SVGAGI. CDR3 length equals 13 residues. V lost 5 bases to trimming and J lost 3 bases, with 11 bases between them. The source of the sample is a study of shared clonotypes between healthy human individuals. Genomic DNA per cell subset filled all wells of several immunoSEQ plates. TCRdb's table, derived via immunoSEQ multiplex PCR, lists solely in-frame clones and lacks some. Among 1.6 million or so clones listed, roughly 96% were seen once. Study outcomes and limitations: On the whole, naive subsets had larger estimated richness than memory subsets had. Depth was large, yet rarefaction showed that sorted-subset sequencing was incomplete. Of the naive CD4 clonotypes, about 5.4% were shared across several donors.

The receptor was isolated from a man under 40 in good health. The rearrangement uses TRBV6-5 and TRBJ2-7, with D perhaps given as TRBD1 or TRBD2 (5 bases each). The specimen was naive CD4+ T cells sorted from blood. Subset described: CD45RA+ positively selected. CDR3 region: CASSLRDGYEQYF. The CDR3 DNA follows: TGTGCCAGCAGTCTTAGGGACGGCTACGAGCAGTACTTC.